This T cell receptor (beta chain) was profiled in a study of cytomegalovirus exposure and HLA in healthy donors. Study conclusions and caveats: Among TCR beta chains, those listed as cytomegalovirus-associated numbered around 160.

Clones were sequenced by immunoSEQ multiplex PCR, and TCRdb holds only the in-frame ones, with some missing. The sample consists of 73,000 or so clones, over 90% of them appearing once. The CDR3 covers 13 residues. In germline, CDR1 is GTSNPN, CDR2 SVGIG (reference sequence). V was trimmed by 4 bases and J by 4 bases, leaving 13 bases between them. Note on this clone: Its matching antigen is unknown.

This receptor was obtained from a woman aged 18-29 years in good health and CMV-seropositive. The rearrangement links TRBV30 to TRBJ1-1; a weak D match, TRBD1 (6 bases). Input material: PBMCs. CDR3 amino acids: CAWTFGRGTEAFF. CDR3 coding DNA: TGTGCCTGGACTTTTGGCAGGGGCACTGAAGCTTTCTTT.